The next 22 T cell receptor beta chains were all read from a single sample in a study of a mutant IDH1 vaccine in newly diagnosed glioma. The time point is: week 35, safety follow-up. A 20-mer mutant IDH1 peptide at 300 ug was injected subcutaneously with topical imiquimod. No antigens are known for them. Here immunoSEQ multiplex PCR was the method, and the copy in TCRdb shows in-frame clones only, minus some. Of 35,000 to 50,000 clones in the sample, 65% to 90% were seen once. The sample consisted of PBMCs, taken from a glioma patient whose treatment included an IDH1 peptide vaccine. Receptors were obtained from a woman aged 45-59 years with glioma.

This clone has just a few counts. The J gene is TRBJ2-1, the V gene TRBV10-1; D remains unclear. The CDR3 extends over 14 amino acids. Trimming removed 3 bases from V and 1 base from J, with 7 bases in between. Germline V CDR1 and CDR2: WNHNN, SYGVQD (reference sequence). As DNA, the CDR3 is TGCGCCAGCAGTGATCAGGCGTCCTACAATGAGCAGTTCTTC. It specifies CASSDQASYNEQFF.

The gene calls are TRBV14 and TRBJ1-2; D remains ambiguous. CDR1 is SGHDN and CDR2 is FVKESK in the germline V gene. The CDR3 spans 12 residues. With 0 bases removed from V and 5 bases from J, the gap between germline ends came to 4 bases. The CDR3 nucleotides are TGTGCCAGCAGCCAAGATCCGTATGGCTACACCTTC. It is translated as CASSQDPYGYTF.

This chain joins TRBV27 and TRBJ2-7; no reliable D call. There are 15 residues in the CDR3. V lost 4 bases and J 0 bases, leaving 13 bases between the germline ends. In germline, CDR1 is MNHEY, CDR2 SMNVEV (reference sequence). CDR3 loop: CASSSEEKGSYEQYF. The CDR3 coding sequence is TGTGCCAGCAGTTCAGAGGAAAAGGGCTCCTACGAGCAGTACTTC.

The CDR3 sequence: CASSLGPGREYF. In DNA, the CDR3 is TGTGCCAGCAGCTTAGGTCCCGGCAGGGAGTACTTC. The V gene is TRBV7-2, the J gene TRBJ2-7; D perhaps matches TRBD1 (5 bases). CDR3 length: 12 amino acids. V was trimmed by 1 base and J by 11 bases, leaving 12 bases between them. Germline CDR1 SGHTA, CDR2 FQGNSA.

This rearrangement joins TRBV6-5 to TRBJ1-1; perhaps TRBD1 as D (5 bases). Per the germline V gene, CDR1 is MNHEY and CDR2 is SVGAGI. The CDR3 covers 13 residues. Trimming shortened V by 5 bases and J by 2 bases, and 9 bases separated the two germline ends. CDR3 DNA: TGTGCCAGCAGTCAACAGGATAACACTGAAGCTTTCTTT. This translates into CASSQQDNTEAFF.

This chain connects TRBV12-5 to TRBJ2-3; D is undetermined. Germline loops: CDR1 LGHNT, CDR2 FRNRAP. V dropped 7 bases and J dropped 4 bases, with 9 bases sitting between them. This CDR3 contains 12 residues. The CDR3 loop is CASAPASDTQYF. DNA of the CDR3: TGTGCTAGTGCCCCCGCATCAGATACGCAGTATTTT. Based on the CDR3 plus reference TRBV12-5 and TRBJ2-3, the full variable domain is DARVTQTPRHKVTEMGQEVTMRCQPILGHNTVFWYRQTMMQGLELLAYFRNRAPLDDSGMPKDRFSAEMPDATLATLKIQPSEPRDSAVYFCASAPASDTQYFGPGTRLTVL.

This clone was observed a few times. The chain joins TRBV19 to TRBJ1-5, with D possibly being TRBD1 (5 bases). CDR1 and CDR2 from the germline V gene are LNHDA and SQIVND (reference sequence). The CDR3 totals 13 residues. Trimming left V 4 bases short and J 9 bases short, with 13 bases between. This chain's CDR3 is CASSSQGSTPQHF. Here the CDR3 DNA reads TGTGCCAGTAGTAGTCAGGGCTCAACGCCCCAGCATTTT.

The chain couples TRBV4-1 to TRBJ1-2, with 7 bases fitting TRBD1. With 0 bases clipped from V and 5 bases from J, the junction kept 6 bases outside the gene matches. Germline CDR1 is MGHRA and CDR2 is YSYEKL. This CDR3 is 15 amino acids long. The CDR3 region has the DNA TGCGCCAGCAGCCAAGAAGCAGGGGGGACATATGGCTACACCTTC. Translated, it gives CASSQEAGGTYGYTF.

This rearrangement joins TRBV11-3 to TRBJ1-1, with D unresolved. The germline V gene has CDR1 SGHNT and CDR2 YENEEA. Deletions cut 3 bases from V and 1 base from J, with 9 bases between. The CDR3 consists of 14 residues. The CDR3: CASSLSGQNTEAFF. CDR3 nucleotide sequence: TGTGCCAGCAGCTTGTCTGGGCAGAACACTGAAGCTTTCTTT.

The chain is built from TRBV7-9 and TRBJ2-7; a possible D gene is TRBD1 (5 bases). This CDR3 comprises 13 residues. V lost 6 bases, J lost 3 bases, and 12 bases lay in between. Germline V gene sequence: CDR1 SEHNR, CDR2 FQNEAQ (reference sequence). CDR3 loop: CASRPGASYEQYF. Here the CDR3 DNA reads TGTGCCAGCAGGCCTGGGGCGAGCTACGAGCAGTACTTC.

The chain links TRBV29-1 to TRBJ2-3; D gene uncertain. The germline gives CDR1 SQVTM, CDR2 ANQGSEA. V was trimmed by 7 bases and J by 3 bases, leaving 2 bases between them. This CDR3 spans 9 amino acids. CDR3 DNA: TGCAGCGCAACAGATACGCAGTATTTT. This gives the protein CSATDTQYF.

V gene TRBV6-6 combines with J gene TRBJ1-5; 8 bases map to TRBD1. The length of the CDR3 is 16 residues. Trimming cost V 2 bases and J 8 bases; bases outside gene matches: 11. Germline CDR1 MNHNY, CDR2 SVGAGI (reference sequence). CDR3 residues: CASSYTDRGVRKPQHF. CDR3 DNA sequence: TGTGCCAGCAGTTACACCGACAGGGGCGTTCGTAAGCCCCAGCATTTT.

The chain uses TRBV30 and TRBJ2-3; no firm D call. Germline V gene lookup returns CDR1 GTSNPN and CDR2 SVGIG (reference sequence). The CDR3 is 12 residues long. V dropped 4 bases and J dropped 4 bases, with 9 bases sitting between them. CDR3 sequence (DNA): TGTGCCTGGACTCCCACCCCAGATACGCAGTATTTT. It yields the protein CAWTPTPDTQYF.

V gene TRBV7-8 combines with J gene TRBJ1-1; D is unclear. The V gene's germline CDR1 is SGHVS and CDR2 FQNEAQ. The CDR3 spans 15 residues. V was pared by 4 bases and J by 1 base, with 13 bases between. CDR3 in DNA: TGTGCCAGCAGCTCTGGAGGAGGGCCGAACACTGAAGCTTTCTTT. Translating it yields CASSSGGGPNTEAFF. The whole variable domain, filled in from reference TRBV7-8 and TRBJ1-1, reads GAGVSQSPRYKVAKRGQDVALRCDPISGHVSLFWYQQALGQGPEFLTYFQNEAQLDKSGLPSDRFFAERPEGSVSTLKIQRTQQEDSAVYLCASSSGGGPNTEAFFGQGTRLTVV.

This clone was observed a few times. The chain couples TRBV19 to TRBJ1-1; D possibly corresponds to TRBD1 (5 bases). Between the trimmed V and J ends, which lost 1 base and 1 base, there was a span of 13 bases. Germline loops: CDR1 LNHDA, CDR2 SQIVND (reference sequence). This CDR3 comprises 16 residues. DNA of the CDR3: TGTGCCAGTAGTATAGGGGGACCCAGACAGAACACTGAAGCTTTCTTT. Translated: CASSIGGPRQNTEAFF.

The gene calls are TRBV25-1 and TRBJ2-7; weak D call: TRBD2 (5 bases). Germline values: CDR1 MGHDK, CDR2 SYGVNS. Trimming removed 5 bases at V and 4 bases at J, with 12 bases between. The CDR3 covers 13 residues. CDR3 in amino acids: CASSFGGGYEQYF. The CDR3 nucleotides read TGTGCCAGCAGTTTTGGAGGAGGTTACGAGCAGTACTTC.

The gene calls are TRBV7-9 and TRBJ2-7; TRBD1 matches 9 bases. The ends lost 3 bases at V and 6 bases at J; junction bases unmatched: 12. Germline V CDR1 and CDR2: SEHNR, FQNEAQ (reference sequence). CDR3 length: 16 residues. The CDR3 loop reads CASSLATGTGTSEQYF. DNA for the CDR3: TGTGCCAGCAGCTTGGCTACCGGGACAGGGACTTCCGAGCAGTACTTC.

This chain connects TRBV11-2 to TRBJ1-2, with 11 bases lining up with TRBD1. Germline CDR1 and CDR2: SGHAT and FQNNGV. After removal of 4 bases from V and 4 bases from J, the junction contained 5 bases not matched to a gene. The CDR3 spans 15 residues. CDR3 in amino acids: CASSSSGTGGYGYTF. CDR3 in DNA: TGTGCCAGCAGCTCCTCCGGGACAGGGGGCTATGGCTACACCTTC.

The chain has TRBV2 and TRBJ1-3; D call uncertain. The germline gives CDR1 SNHLY, CDR2 FYNNEI. The V gene lost 6 bases and the J gene lost 0 bases, with 15 bases spanning the gap. The length of the CDR3 is 16 residues. The CDR3 loop is CASRKSFVSSGNTIYF. DNA of the CDR3: TGTGCCAGCAGGAAAAGCTTTGTGAGCTCTGGAAACACCATATATTTT.

The rearrangement links TRBV7-9 to TRBJ2-2, with TRBD1 matching 12 bases. Germline trimming cut 5 bases from V and 8 bases from J; bases unmatched to any gene: 9. CDR1 and CDR2 from the germline V gene are SEHNR and FQNEAQ (reference sequence). CDR3 size: 16 residues. CDR3 DNA: TGTGCCAGCAGCCGACCGGGGACAGGGGGCCCGGGGGAGCTGTTTTTT. Its translation is CASSRPGTGGPGELFF.

The rearrangement joins TRBV25-1 to TRBJ1-2, with no clear D. V lost 3 bases to trimming and J lost 6 bases, with 11 bases between them. The CDR3 covers 13 residues. Germline-derived CDR1 and CDR2 are MGHDK and SYGVNS. The DNA for the CDR3 is TGTGCCAGCAGTGATAATTTGTGGAATGGCTACACCTTC. This codes for CASSDNLWNGYTF.

The chain combines TRBV10-3 with TRBJ1-2, with 8 bases identical to TRBD1. Germline CDR1 is ENHRY and CDR2 is SYGVKD. The CDR3 runs 14 residues. Unmatched junction bases numbered 8, after V lost 7 bases and J lost 4 bases. CDR3 bases: TGTGCCATCAACGCAGGGGGCATGGGCTATGGCTACACCTTC. Protein sequence: CAINAGGMGYGYTF.